The present T cell receptor beta chain was sequenced within a study of cytomegalovirus exposure and HLA in healthy donors. V gave up 4 bases and J gave up 0 bases; unmatched junction bases: 15. Germline V lookup: CDR1 MGHRA, CDR2 YSYEKL. There are 20 residues in the CDR3. Whole-study results and caveats: CMV serostatus alone was available as immune exposure information.

In this sample, this clone turned up a few times. The antigen is undetermined. PCR primers comprised 60 Vbeta and 13 Jbeta primers. Method: immunoSEQ multiplex PCR; TCRdb's copy keeps in-frame clones and lacks some. Altogether about 160,000 clones are present, around 80% being singletons, with the ten largest covering 1.5% to 2.5%. Sequenced input: PBMCs. The chain carries TRBV4-1 and TRBJ2-6; the match to TRBD1 covers 7 bases. The source of this sequence is a man younger than 30 in good health and CMV-seronegative. CDR3 nucleotides: TGCGCCAGCAGCCTCATGACAGGGAACATTCCACCCTCTGGGGCCAACGTCCTGACTTTC. The encoded protein is CASSLMTGNIPPSGANVLTF.